This T cell receptor beta chain originates from a study of T cells after yellow fever vaccination. Regarding the study as a whole: Overall, a small share of clonotypes was seen in both CD4 and CD8 compartments.

For this clonotype: The antigen is unknown.

Template switching by 5'RACE produced TCR cDNA, adding a universal primer site and UMIs. TCRdb redid the calling of the 5' RACE reads with MiXCR, one entry per CDR3 protein. The repertoire has roughly 300,000 distinct CDR3 sequences, roughly 8.3% of them found once; the top ten carry around 17%. V was shortened by 1 base and J by 8 bases, with 9 bases between the two germline ends. Germline-derived CDR1 and CDR2 are LGHNA and YNFKEQ. The CDR3 sequence is 13 residues long. The receptor's source is a man between 18 and 35 years old who received the YFV17D yellow fever vaccine. Material: PBMCs, obtained 35 to 50 days after the first yellow fever vaccination. The chain carries TRBV4-2 and TRBJ2-1; possible D gene TRBD2, 5 bases. CDR3 sequence reads: CASSQVDSDEQFF. The DNA for the CDR3 is TGTGCCAGCAGCCAAGTGGACTCCGATGAGCAGTTCTTC.